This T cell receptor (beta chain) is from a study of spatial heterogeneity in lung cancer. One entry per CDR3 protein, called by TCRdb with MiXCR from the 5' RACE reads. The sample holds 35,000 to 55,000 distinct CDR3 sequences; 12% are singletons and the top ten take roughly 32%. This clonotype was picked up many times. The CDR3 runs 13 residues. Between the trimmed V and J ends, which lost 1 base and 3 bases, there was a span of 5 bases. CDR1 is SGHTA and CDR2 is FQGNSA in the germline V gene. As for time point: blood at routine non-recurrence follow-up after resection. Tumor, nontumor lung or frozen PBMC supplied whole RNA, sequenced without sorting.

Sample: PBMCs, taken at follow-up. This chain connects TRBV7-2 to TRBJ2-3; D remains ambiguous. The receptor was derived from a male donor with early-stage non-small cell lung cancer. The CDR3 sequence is CASSLVGTDTQYF. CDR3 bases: TGTGCCAGCAGCTTAGTGGGGACAGATACGCAGTATTTT.